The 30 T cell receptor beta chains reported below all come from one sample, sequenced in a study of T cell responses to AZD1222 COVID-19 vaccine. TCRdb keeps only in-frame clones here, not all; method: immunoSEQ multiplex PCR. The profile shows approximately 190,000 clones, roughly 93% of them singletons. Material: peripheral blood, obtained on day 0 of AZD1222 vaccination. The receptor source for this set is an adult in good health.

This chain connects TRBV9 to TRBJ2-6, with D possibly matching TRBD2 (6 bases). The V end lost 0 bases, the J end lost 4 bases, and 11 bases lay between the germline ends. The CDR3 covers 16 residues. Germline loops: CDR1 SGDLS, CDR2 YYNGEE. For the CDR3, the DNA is TGTGCCAGCAGCGTAGGCTCGGGGGTCGGGGCCAACGTCCTGACTTTC. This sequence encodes CASSVGSGVGANVLTF.

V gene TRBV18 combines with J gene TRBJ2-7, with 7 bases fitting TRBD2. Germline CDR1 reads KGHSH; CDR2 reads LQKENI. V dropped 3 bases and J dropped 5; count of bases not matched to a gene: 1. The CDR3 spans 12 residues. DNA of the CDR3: TGTGCCAGCTCACCCAGCGGGGACGAGCAGTACTTC. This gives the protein CASSPSGDEQYF.

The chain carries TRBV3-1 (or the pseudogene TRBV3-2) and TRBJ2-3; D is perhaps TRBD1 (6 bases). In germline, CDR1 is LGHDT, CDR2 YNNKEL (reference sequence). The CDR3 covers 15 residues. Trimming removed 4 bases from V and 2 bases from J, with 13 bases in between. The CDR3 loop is CASSRATGHTDTQYF. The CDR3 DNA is TGTGCCAGCAGCCGGGCGACAGGACACACAGATACGCAGTATTTT.

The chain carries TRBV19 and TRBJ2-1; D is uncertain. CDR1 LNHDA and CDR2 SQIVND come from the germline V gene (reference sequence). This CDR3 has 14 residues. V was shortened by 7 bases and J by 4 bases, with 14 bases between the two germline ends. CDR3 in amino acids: CASNLADRYNEQFF. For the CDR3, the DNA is TGTGCCAGTAATTTGGCAGACCGATACAATGAGCAGTTCTTC.

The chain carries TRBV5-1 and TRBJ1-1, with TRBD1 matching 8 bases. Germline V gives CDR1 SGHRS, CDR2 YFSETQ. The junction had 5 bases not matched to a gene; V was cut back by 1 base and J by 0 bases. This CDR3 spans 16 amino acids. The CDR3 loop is CASSLQGAGMNTEAFF. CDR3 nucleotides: TGCGCCAGCAGCTTGCAGGGGGCGGGGATGAACACTGAAGCTTTCTTT.

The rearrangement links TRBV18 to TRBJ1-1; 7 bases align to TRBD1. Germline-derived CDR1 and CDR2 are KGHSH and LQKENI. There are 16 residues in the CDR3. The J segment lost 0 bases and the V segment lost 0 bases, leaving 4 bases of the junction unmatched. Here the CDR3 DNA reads TGTGCCAGCTCACCACCGAAGGGGGCCATGAACACTGAAGCTTTCTTT. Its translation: CASSPPKGAMNTEAFF.

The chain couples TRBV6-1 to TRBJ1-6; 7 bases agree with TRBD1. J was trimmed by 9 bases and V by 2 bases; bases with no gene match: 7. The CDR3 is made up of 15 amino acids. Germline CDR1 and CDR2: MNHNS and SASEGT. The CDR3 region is CASSESGGAISPLHF. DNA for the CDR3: TGTGCCAGCAGTGAATCAGGGGGGGCTATTTCACCCCTCCACTTT.

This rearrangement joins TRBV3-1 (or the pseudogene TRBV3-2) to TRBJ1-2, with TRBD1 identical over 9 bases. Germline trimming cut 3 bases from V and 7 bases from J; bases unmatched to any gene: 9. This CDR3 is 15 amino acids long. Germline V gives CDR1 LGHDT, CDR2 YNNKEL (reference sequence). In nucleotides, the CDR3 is TGTGCCAGCAGCCAGGGGCTGGACAGGGGTTTTGGCTACACCTTC. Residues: CASSQGLDRGFGYTF.

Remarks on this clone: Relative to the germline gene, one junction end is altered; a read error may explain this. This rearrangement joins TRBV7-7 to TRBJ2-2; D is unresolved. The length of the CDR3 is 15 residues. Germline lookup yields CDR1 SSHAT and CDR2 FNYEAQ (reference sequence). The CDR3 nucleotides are TGTGCTAGCAGCCCCGGACGTCCCGCCACCGGGGAGCTGTTTTTT. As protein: CASSPGRPATGELFF.

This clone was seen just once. CDR3 sequence (DNA): TGCGCCAGCAGCTTGGAATGGGGGCGGCCCGGGACCCGAATCCACAATGAGCAGTTCTTC. Its protein product is CASSLEWGRPGTRIHNEQFF. The chain recombines TRBV5-1 with TRBJ2-1; D possibly corresponds to TRBD1 (6 bases). Germline CDR1 SGHRS, CDR2 YFSETQ. Deletions cut 0 bases from V and 5 bases from J, with 27 bases between. The CDR3 is 20 amino acids.

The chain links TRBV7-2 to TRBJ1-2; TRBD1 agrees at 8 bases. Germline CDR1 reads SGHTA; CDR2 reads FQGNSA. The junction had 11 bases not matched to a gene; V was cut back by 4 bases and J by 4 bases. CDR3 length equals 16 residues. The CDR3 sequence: CASSSLPGQVAYGYTF. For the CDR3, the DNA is TGTGCCAGCAGCTCGTTACCGGGACAGGTTGCCTATGGCTACACCTTC.

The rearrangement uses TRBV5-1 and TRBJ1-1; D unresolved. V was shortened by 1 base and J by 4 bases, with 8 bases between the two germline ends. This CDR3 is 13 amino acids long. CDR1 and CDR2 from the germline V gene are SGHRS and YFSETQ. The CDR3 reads CASSLTERTEAFF. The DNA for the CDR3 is TGCGCCAGCAGCTTGACAGAGCGCACTGAAGCTTTCTTT.

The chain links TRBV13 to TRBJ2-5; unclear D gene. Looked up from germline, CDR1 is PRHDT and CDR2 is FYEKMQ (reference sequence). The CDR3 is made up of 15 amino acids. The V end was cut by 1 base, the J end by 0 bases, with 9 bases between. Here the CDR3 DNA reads TGTGCCAGCAGCTTAGAGGGCCAATACCAAGAGACCCAGTACTTC. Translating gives CASSLEGQYQETQYF.

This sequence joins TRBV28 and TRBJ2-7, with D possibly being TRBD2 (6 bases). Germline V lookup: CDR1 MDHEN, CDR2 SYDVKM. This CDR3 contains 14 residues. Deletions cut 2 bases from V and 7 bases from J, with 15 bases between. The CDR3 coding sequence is TGTGCCAGCAGTTTAGGAGGGGCCGAGGGGGAGCAGTACTTC. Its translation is CASSLGGAEGEQYF.

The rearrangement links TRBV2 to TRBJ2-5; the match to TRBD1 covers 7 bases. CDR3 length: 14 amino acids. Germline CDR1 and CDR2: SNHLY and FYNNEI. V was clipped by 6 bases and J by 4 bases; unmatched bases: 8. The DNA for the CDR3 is TGTGCCAGCAGCGTTTTGACAGGGAGAGAGACCCAGTACTTC. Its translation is CASSVLTGRETQYF. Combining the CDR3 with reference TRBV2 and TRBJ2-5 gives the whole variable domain EPEVTQTPSHQVTQMGQEVILRCVPISNHLYFYWYRQILGQKVEFLVSFYNNEISEKSEIFDDQFSVERPDGSNFTLKIRSTKLEDSAMYFCASSVLTGRETQYFGPGTRLLVL.

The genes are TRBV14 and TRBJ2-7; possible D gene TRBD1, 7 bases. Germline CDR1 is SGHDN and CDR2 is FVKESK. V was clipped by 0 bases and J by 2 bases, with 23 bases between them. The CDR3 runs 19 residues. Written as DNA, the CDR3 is TGTGCCAGCAGCCAAGATAACTTTTGGTGGGCGGGACAGCCCTACGAGCAGTACTTC. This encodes CASSQDNFWWAGQPYEQYF.

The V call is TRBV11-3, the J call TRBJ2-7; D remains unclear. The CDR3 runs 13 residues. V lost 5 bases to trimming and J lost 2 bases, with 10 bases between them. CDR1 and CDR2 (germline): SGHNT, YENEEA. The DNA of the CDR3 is TGTGCCAGCAGCCGTTCAGGAGCCTACGAGCAGTACTTC. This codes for CASSRSGAYEQYF.

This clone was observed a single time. CDR3 in amino acids: CASSPGSGGNSPLHF. The CDR3 DNA sequence: TGTGCCAGCTCACCAGGGTCGGGGGGGAATTCACCCCTCCACTTT. The V gene is TRBV18, the J gene TRBJ1-6, with a possible D match to TRBD1 (5 bases). The CDR3 contains 15 residues. The germline CDR1 and CDR2 sequences are KGHSH and LQKENI. V lost 2 bases and J lost 7, with 12 bases in between.

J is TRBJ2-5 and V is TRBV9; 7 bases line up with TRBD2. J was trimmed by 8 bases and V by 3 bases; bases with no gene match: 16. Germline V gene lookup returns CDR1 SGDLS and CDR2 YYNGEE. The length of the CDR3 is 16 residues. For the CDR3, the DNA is TGTGCCAGCAGCGCACAAGGCCTAGGGACTATGAGCACCCAGTACTTC. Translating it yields CASSAQGLGTMSTQYF.

As DNA, the CDR3 is TGTGCCAGCAGCGTGGGAGCGGGGGGCTACGAGCAGTACTTC. Amino acid sequence: CASSVGAGGYEQYF. V usage is TRBV9 and J usage is TRBJ2-7; TRBD2 aligns across 9 bases. V shed 2 bases, J shed 3 bases, and the junction held 3 bases outside the gene matches. The length of the CDR3 is 14 residues. Germline assignment: CDR1 SGDLS and CDR2 YYNGEE.

The CDR3 DNA is TGTGCCAGCAGTATCAAGGACTCCCCGCAGGTAAGCAATCAGCCCCAGCATTTT. It is translated as CASSIKDSPQVSNQPQHF. The rearrangement links TRBV28 to TRBJ1-5; no reliable D call. Germline V lookup: CDR1 MDHEN, CDR2 SYDVKM. The V end lost 5 bases, the J end lost 1 base, and 21 bases lay between the germline ends. The CDR3 spans 18 residues. The entire variable domain, with the rest obtained from reference TRBV28 and TRBJ1-5, is as follows: DVKVTQSSRYLVKRTGEKVFLECVQDMDHENMFWYRQDPGLGLRLIYFSYDVKMKEKGDIPEGYSVSREKKERFSLILESASTNQTSMYLCASSIKDSPQVSNQPQHFGDGTRLSIL.

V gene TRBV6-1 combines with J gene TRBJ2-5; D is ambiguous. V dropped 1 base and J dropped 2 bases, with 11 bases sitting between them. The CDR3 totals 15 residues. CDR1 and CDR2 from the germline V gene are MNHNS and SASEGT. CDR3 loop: CASSEVVTIQETQYF. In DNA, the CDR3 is TGTGCCAGCAGTGAAGTGGTTACCATACAAGAGACCCAGTACTTC.

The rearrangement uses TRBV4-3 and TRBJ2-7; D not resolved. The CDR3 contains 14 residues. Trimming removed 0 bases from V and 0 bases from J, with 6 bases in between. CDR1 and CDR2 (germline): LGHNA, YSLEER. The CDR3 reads CASSQDRVSYEQYF. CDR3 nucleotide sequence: TGCGCCAGCAGCCAAGATAGGGTCTCCTACGAGCAGTACTTC.

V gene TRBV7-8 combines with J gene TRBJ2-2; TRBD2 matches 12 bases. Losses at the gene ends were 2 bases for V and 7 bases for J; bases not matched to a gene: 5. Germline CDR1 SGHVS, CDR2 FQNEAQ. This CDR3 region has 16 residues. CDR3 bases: TGTGCCAGCAGCTTAAAGGGACTAGCGGGCGGCGGGGAGCTGTTTTTT. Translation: CASSLKGLAGGGELFF.

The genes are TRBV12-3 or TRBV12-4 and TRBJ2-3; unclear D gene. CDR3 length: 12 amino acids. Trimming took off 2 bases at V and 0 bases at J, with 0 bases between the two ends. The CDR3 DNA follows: TGTGCCAGCAGTTTAAGCACAGATACGCAGTATTTT. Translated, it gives CASSLSTDTQYF.

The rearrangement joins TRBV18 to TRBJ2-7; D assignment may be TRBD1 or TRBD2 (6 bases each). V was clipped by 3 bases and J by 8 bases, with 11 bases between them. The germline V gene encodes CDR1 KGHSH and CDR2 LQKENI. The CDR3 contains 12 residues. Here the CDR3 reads CASSPEGVKQYF. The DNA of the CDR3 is TGTGCCAGCTCACCGGAGGGGGTGAAGCAGTACTTC. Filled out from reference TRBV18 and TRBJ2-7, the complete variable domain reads NAGVMQNPRHLVRRRGQEARLRCSPMKGHSHVYWYRQLPEEGLKFMVYLQKENIIDESGMPKERFSAEFPKEGPSILRIQQVVRGDSAAYFCASSPEGVKQYFGPGTRLTVT.

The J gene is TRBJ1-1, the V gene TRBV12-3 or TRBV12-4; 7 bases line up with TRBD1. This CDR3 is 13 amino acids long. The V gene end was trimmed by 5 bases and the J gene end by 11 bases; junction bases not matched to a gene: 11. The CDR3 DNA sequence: TGTGCCAGCAGTCCCGACAGGGCAGTGGTCGCTTTCTTT. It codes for CASSPDRAVVAFF.

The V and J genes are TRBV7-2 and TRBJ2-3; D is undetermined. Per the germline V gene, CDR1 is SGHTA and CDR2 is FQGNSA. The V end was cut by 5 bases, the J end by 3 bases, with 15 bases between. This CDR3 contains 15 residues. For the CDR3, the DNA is TGTGCCAGCAGCCATAACACCGCGCGTACAGATACGCAGTATTTT. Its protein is CASSHNTARTDTQYF.

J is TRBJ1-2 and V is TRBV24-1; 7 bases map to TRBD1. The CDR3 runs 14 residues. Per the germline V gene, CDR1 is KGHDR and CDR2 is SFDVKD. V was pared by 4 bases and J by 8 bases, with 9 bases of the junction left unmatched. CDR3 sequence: CATSDAGTVAGYTF. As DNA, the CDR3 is TGTGCCACCAGTGACGCCGGGACAGTAGCCGGCTACACCTTC.

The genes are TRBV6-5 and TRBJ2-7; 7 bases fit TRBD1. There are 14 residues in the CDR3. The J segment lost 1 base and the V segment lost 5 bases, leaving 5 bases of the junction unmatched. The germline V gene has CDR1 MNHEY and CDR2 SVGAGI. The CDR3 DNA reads TGTGCCAGCAGTCGACAGGGTGCGTCCTACGAGCAGTACTTC. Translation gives CASSRQGASYEQYF.